Presented here are 22 T cell receptor beta chains from one specimen sequenced in a study of lymphopenia after photon versus proton radiotherapy (dated by TCRdb to the late 2010s). To prepare the library, the immunoSEQ multiplex PCR assay was applied. The table was pulled from immuneACCESS by TCRdb, which kept in-frame rearrangements only. Such tables lose some clones; where checked, under half of the loss comes from unresolved V genes, and the rest has no known cause. This sample has approximately 24,000 clones in its table, and roughly 90% of those were observed once. The ten largest clones represent around 19% of the sample. The starting material was peripheral blood, obtained from a patient treated with photon-based radiotherapy. The receptors shown here come from a man aged 45-60 years with gastric cancer.

The chain combines TRBV7-7 with TRBJ2-7; 10 bases fit TRBD1. Per germline, CDR1 SSHAT and CDR2 FNYEAQ (reference sequence). The CDR3 length is 14 residues. V dropped 5 bases and J dropped 2; count of bases not matched to a gene: 3. The CDR3 protein is CASSLGQGAYEQYF. CDR3 DNA: TGTGCCAGCAGCCTCGGACAGGGGGCCTACGAGCAGTACTTC.

This chain connects TRBV7-3 to TRBJ2-5; maybe TRBD2 (6 bases). The CDR3 contains 13 residues. V dropped 5 bases and J dropped 1 base, with 8 bases sitting between them. CDR1 is SGHTA, CDR2 FQGTGA, per germline. The CDR3 loop is CASSGGAQETQYF. As DNA, the CDR3 is TGTGCCAGCAGCGGCGGGGCCCAAGAGACCCAGTACTTC.

This chain uses TRBV7-8 with TRBJ1-3; maybe TRBD1 (5 bases). Trimming removed 1 base from V and 2 bases from J, with 12 bases in between. The CDR3 contains 16 residues. Looked up from germline, CDR1 is SGHVS and CDR2 is FQNEAQ. The CDR3: CASSLGRAGAGNTIYF. CDR3 coding DNA: TGTGCCAGCAGCTTAGGGCGGGCGGGGGCTGGAAACACCATATATTTT. The whole variable domain, remainder taken from reference TRBV7-8 and TRBJ1-3, is GAGVSQSPRYKVAKRGQDVALRCDPISGHVSLFWYQQALGQGPEFLTYFQNEAQLDKSGLPSDRFFAERPEGSVSTLKIQRTQQEDSAVYLCASSLGRAGAGNTIYFGEGSWLTVV.

This rearrangement joins TRBV4-1 to TRBJ1-2, with 8 positions matching TRBD1. Looked up from germline, CDR1 is MGHRA and CDR2 is YSYEKL. V shed 5 bases and J 2 bases; nucleotides not matched to a gene: 4. The CDR3 spans 14 residues. The CDR3 region is CASSTGQENYGYTF. CDR3 coding DNA: TGCGCCAGCAGCACGGGACAGGAAAACTATGGCTACACCTTC.

This chain uses TRBV10-2 with TRBJ1-6, with 9 bases aligning to TRBD1. CDR1 WSHSY and CDR2 SAAADI come from the germline V gene. This CDR3 has 13 amino acids. V lost 8 bases to trimming and J lost 8 bases; unmatched junction nucleotides: 4. Here the CDR3 DNA reads TGCGCCAGCGGGGACAGGGAACATTCACCCCTCCACTTT. Translation gives CASGDREHSPLHF.

The chain couples TRBV6-6 to TRBJ2-5, with 10 bases fitting TRBD1. Per the germline V gene, CDR1 is MNHNY and CDR2 is SVGAGI (reference sequence). After removal of 7 bases from V and 4 bases from J, the junction contained 12 bases not matched to a gene. CDR3 length: 16 amino acids. The CDR3 region is CASMEGQGPLRETQYF. The CDR3 nucleotides read TGTGCCAGCATGGAGGGACAGGGGCCCCTGAGAGAGACCCAGTACTTC.

The chain combines TRBV5-6 with TRBJ1-2; weak D call: TRBD1 (6 bases). Looked up from germline, CDR1 is SGHDT and CDR2 is YYEEEE. The V and J ends lost 3 bases and 2 bases respectively, with 11 bases between them. CDR3 size: 14 residues. Here the CDR3 DNA reads TGTGCCAGCAGCTCCCTAGACAGGAACTATGGCTACACCTTC. The encoded protein is CASSSLDRNYGYTF. Full variable domain (missing parts from reference TRBV5-6 and TRBJ1-2): DAGVTQSPTHLIKTRGQQVTLRCSPKSGHDTVSWYQQALGQGPQFIFQYYEEEERQRGNFPDRFSGHQFPNYSSELNVNALLLGDSALYLCASSSLDRNYGYTFGSGTRLTVV.

Here the CDR3 reads CASSSNWAANEQFF. The CDR3 DNA is TGTGCCAGCAGCTCCAATTGGGCCGCCAATGAGCAGTTCTTC. J is TRBJ2-1 and V is TRBV11-2, with no clear D. The germline CDR1 and CDR2 sequences are SGHAT and FQNNGV. The CDR3 loop spans 14 amino acids. V was clipped by 4 bases and J by 6 bases, with 13 bases between them.

The chain carries TRBV7-8 and TRBJ2-3; TRBD1 might be the D (5 bases). Trimming removed 6 bases at V and 10 bases at J, with 14 bases between. Germline-derived CDR1 and CDR2 are SGHVS and FQNEAQ. CDR3 size: 12 residues. The CDR3 loop is CASRSGQAPQYF. In nucleotides, the CDR3 is TGTGCCAGCAGGTCAGGGCAGGCCCCGCAGTATTTT.

The genes are TRBV30 and TRBJ1-1, with TRBD1 identical over 8 bases. The CDR3 sequence is 13 residues long. Per the germline V gene, CDR1 is GTSNPN and CDR2 is SVGIG (reference sequence). V lost 2 bases and J lost 5; bases outside the gene matches: 4. CDR3 nucleotides: TGTGCCTGGAGTCAGGGGGCTTGGACTGAAGCTTTCTTT. This gives the protein CAWSQGAWTEAFF.

The chain is built from TRBV5-8 and TRBJ2-7, with D perhaps matching TRBD2 (5 bases). Germline CDR1 and CDR2: SGHTS and YDEGEE. Trimming shortened V by 5 bases and J by 3 bases, and 9 bases separated the two germline ends. The CDR3 has 12 amino acids. The CDR3 reads CASREALYEQYV. The CDR3 nucleotides read TGTGCCAGCAGGGAGGCTCTCTACGAGCAGTACGTC.

The rearrangement links TRBV6-1 to TRBJ1-1; D ambiguous. Trimming cost V 4 bases and J 4 bases, with 19 bases left between them. There are 16 residues in the CDR3. Germline assignment: CDR1 MNHNS and CDR2 SASEGT. Written as DNA, the CDR3 is TGTGCCAGCAGTGCTCCGGGGTCTTCTTCGCCCACTGAAGCTTTCTTT. Its protein product is CASSAPGSSSPTEAFF.

This chain joins TRBV19 and TRBJ2-1; D not certain. V gave up 3 bases and J gave up 0 bases, with 9 bases separating them. From germline, CDR1 is LNHDA and CDR2 SQIVND (reference sequence). The CDR3 runs to 15 residues. CDR3 loop: CASSIVPSSYNEQFF. The DNA of the CDR3 is TGTGCCAGTAGTATCGTCCCGAGCTCCTACAATGAGCAGTTCTTC. Looking up the rest from reference TRBV19 and TRBJ2-1 gives the full variable domain: DGGITQSPKYLFRKEGQNVTLSCEQNLNHDAMYWYRQDPGQGLRLIYYSQIVNDFQKGDIAEGYSVSREKKESFPLTVTSAQKNPTAFYLCASSIVPSSYNEQFFGPGTRLTVL.

A few counts support this clone. The gene calls are TRBV18 and TRBJ1-4; 8 nucleotides line up with TRBD1. V shed 2 bases and J 4 bases; nucleotides not matched to a gene: 3. Germline CDR1 is KGHSH and CDR2 is LQKENI. The CDR3 is 15 amino acids. CDR3 bases: TGTGCCAGCTCACCAGACAGGGGAAATAATGAAAAACTGTTTTTT. Encoded protein: CASSPDRGNNEKLFF.

This clone was seen just once. The chain carries TRBV18 and TRBJ2-3; 9 bases match TRBD2. The CDR3 runs 13 residues. Germline lookup yields CDR1 KGHSH and CDR2 LQKENI. Trimming removed 6 bases from V and 5 bases from J; junction bases left unmatched: 3. CDR3 bases: TGTGCCAGCTCTTCACTAGCGGGAGATACGCAGTATTTT. As protein: CASSSLAGDTQYF.

Only a few counts were recorded for this clone. V gene TRBV10-1 combines with J gene TRBJ2-7; possible D gene TRBD2, 6 bases. From germline, CDR1 is WNHNN and CDR2 SYGVQD (reference sequence). The CDR3 spans 13 residues. Trimming shortened V by 2 bases and J by 7 bases, and 12 bases separated the two germline ends. This CDR3 reads CASSEQTGREQYF. CDR3 in DNA: TGCGCCAGCAGTGAGCAGACGGGGAGGGAGCAGTACTTC.

This sequence joins TRBV7-7 and TRBJ2-3; no clear D gene. The CDR3 totals 13 residues. Germline V gene sequence: CDR1 SSHAT, CDR2 FNYEAQ (reference sequence). Trimming cost V 3 bases and J 2 bases, with 6 bases left between them. DNA for the CDR3: TGTGCCAGCAGCTTCTCCCACACAGATACGCAGTATTTT. Translation: CASSFSHTDTQYF.

This clone occurred a few times. The chain combines TRBV9 with TRBJ1-2; D gene ambiguous. The V gene lost 0 bases and the J gene lost 4 bases, with 13 bases spanning the gap. The germline gives CDR1 SGDLS, CDR2 YYNGEE. This CDR3 spans 15 amino acids. For the CDR3, the DNA is TGTGCCAGCAGCGTAGATGTTGCGGCTACCTATGGCTACACCTTC. This translates into CASSVDVAATYGYTF. The entire variable domain, with the rest obtained from reference TRBV9 and TRBJ1-2, is as follows: DSGVTQTPKHLITATGQRVTLRCSPRSGDLSVYWYQQSLDQGLQFLIQYYNGEERAKGNILERFSAQQFPDLHSELNLSSLELGDSALYFCASSVDVAATYGYTFGSGTRLTVV.

V and J are TRBV19 and TRBJ2-3; 10 bases agree with TRBD2. The CDR3 runs 18 residues. Germline trimming cut 6 bases from V and 0 bases from J; bases unmatched to any gene: 12. Germline CDR1 and CDR2: LNHDA and SQIVND (reference sequence). The chain's CDR3 is CASRSGSGGARSTDTQYF. CDR3 in DNA: TGTGCCAGTAGGTCCGGGAGCGGGGGGGCGAGGAGCACAGATACGCAGTATTTT.

V and J are TRBV11-2 and TRBJ2-1; tentatively, D is TRBD2 (7 bases). CDR1 is SGHAT and CDR2 is FQNNGV in the germline V gene. Trimming shortened V by 6 bases and J by 9 bases, and 15 bases separated the two germline ends. The CDR3 length is 13 residues. For the CDR3, the DNA is TGTGCCAGCAGGCTTGGGGGGGGCCGTGAGCAGTTCTTC. It is translated as CASRLGGGREQFF.

This chain connects TRBV2 to TRBJ1-5; a possible D gene is TRBD1 (6 bases). The CDR3 contains 15 residues. Germline assignment: CDR1 SNHLY and CDR2 FYNNEI. V was trimmed by 6 bases and J by 3 bases, leaving 15 bases between them. CDR3 nucleotide sequence: TGTGCCAGCAGATATACAAGGGACAACAATCAGCCCCAGCATTTT. Translating it yields CASRYTRDNNQPQHF.

The chain uses TRBV12-5 and TRBJ1-2, with D maybe TRBD1 (5 bases). V shed 1 base and J shed 0 bases, with 6 bases lying between them. The germline V gene has CDR1 LGHNT and CDR2 FRNRAP. The CDR3 covers 14 residues. Written as DNA, the CDR3 is TGTGCTAGTGGTTTGGGGGGGGCTAACTATGGCTACACCTTC. Its protein is CASGLGGANYGYTF.